Here is one T cell receptor beta chain with its context. Its cognate antigen is unknown. When replicate PCRs were run on sorted subsets, they used around 0.2 ug DNA, some 29,000 T cell genomes. Sequencing was performed with immunoSEQ multiplex PCR; in TCRdb, only in-frame clones are kept and a portion is missing. Here the sample spans 800,000 to 1,200,000 clones, approximately 78% being singletons. The data stem from a study of shared clonotypes between healthy human individuals. Whole-study context: A couple of women and a few men aged 18 to 49 made up the donors. Broader study findings: Investigators expected sequencing depth to affect clonotype sharing among donors.

Trimming cost V 6 bases and J 0 bases; bases outside gene matches: 3. From germline, CDR1 is SEHNR and CDR2 FQNEAQ (reference sequence). This CDR3 spans 14 amino acids. Sample: memory CD4+ T cells from PBMCs. Subset specified: CD45RA-negative fraction. The origin of this receptor is a young man in good health. Some clones in this sample may be carry-over from other donors' samples. The chain recombines TRBV7-9 with TRBJ2-5; 8 bases align to TRBD2. The CDR3, as DNA: TGTGCCAGCAGATTTAGCGGGAACCAAGAGACCCAGTACTTC. Protein: CASRFSGNQETQYF. Complete variable domain (other parts from reference TRBV7-9 and TRBJ2-5): DTGVSQNPRHKITKRGQNVTFRCDPISEHNRLYWYRQTLGQGPEFLTYFQNEAQLEKSRLLSDRFSAERPKGSFSTLEIQRTEQGDSAMYLCASRFSGNQETQYFGPGTRLLVL.